This T cell receptor beta chain was documented in a study of CD8 T cells in ankylosing spondylitis. Study-wide findings and caveats: As for the disease-linked clones, they showed a CD8+ phenotype and occurred at relatively low frequencies in peripheral blood.

TCRdb ran MiXCR on the 5' RACE reads and lists one entry per CDR3 protein. The repertoire holds 200,000 or so distinct CDR3 sequences, 18% seen once, with roughly 4% in the top ten. The trim removed 0 bases at V and 4 bases at J, leaving 8 bases unmatched. The CDR3 has 15 amino acids. The V gene's germline CDR1 is DFQATT and CDR2 SNEGSKA (reference sequence). A note on this clonotype: Its antigen is unidentified.

This receptor was obtained from a male donor aged 5 to 29 with ankylosing spondylitis or in good health (not recorded which). This sequence joins TRBV20-1 and TRBJ2-5; 7 nucleotides line up with TRBD2. The source material was blood, either unsorted or a sorted T cell fraction (not recorded which). The CDR3 sequence is CSARDPRSSGETQYF. As DNA, the CDR3 is TGCAGTGCTAGAGATCCCCGGTCTAGCGGAGAGACCCAGTACTTC.